This T cell receptor beta chain was recorded in a study of cytomegalovirus exposure and HLA in healthy donors. Findings and limits, study-wide: According to reports, the classifier identified cytomegalovirus status with high specificity and sensitivity.

The germline gives CDR1 SQVTM, CDR2 ANQGSEA. The ends were cut back, 6 bases at V and 3 bases at J, with 12 bases in the middle. The CDR3 sequence is 12 residues long. Notes on this clone: Its antigen remains unknown.

The primer mix had 60 Vbeta and 13 Jbeta primers. Profiled with immunoSEQ multiplex PCR; TCRdb holds only in-frame clones, not every one. This sample has some 150,000 clones, with 70% to 85% found just once. The sample was PBMCs. The chain is built from TRBV29-1 and TRBJ2-7; weak D call: TRBD1 (6 bases). The sequence was collected from a man aged 40-49 years in good health and CMV-seropositive. CDR3 in amino acids: CSVGRDIYEQYF. The CDR3 bases are TGCAGCGTCGGACGGGACATCTACGAGCAGTACTTC.